The subject of this entry is one TCR beta chain. This clone's antigen is unknown. Base qualities are not recorded, but no much larger clone differs from it by a single base. This entry belongs to a study of OX40 agonist ivuxolimab in advanced cancers. Regarding the complete study: Ivuxolimab, which targeted the costimulatory receptor OX40 (CD134), was an agonistic, fully human IgG2 monoclonal antibody. The paper describes the monotherapy dose-escalation part (N of about 50 patients) of the phase I trial of ivuxolimab. Partial responses occurred in three dose-escalation patients, of whom one had hepatocellular carcinoma and two had cutaneous melanoma. Peripheral TCRbeta sequencing aimed to test whether ivuxolimab altered TCR sequence diversity and caused clonal T-cell expansion. In the dose-escalation cohort, 70% to 85% of patients were male, and the mean age was approximately 60 years with a range of about 23 to 79. Patients were allowed to have had prior anti-PD-1, anti-PD-L1 or anti-CTLA-4 therapy, and roughly two fifths of the dose-escalation patients had been treated with checkpoint inhibitors. Of the roughly 51 dose-escalation patients, hepatocellular carcinoma was present in about 20, melanoma in around 15, renal cell carcinoma in 9 and head and neck cancer in 9. Intravenous ivuxolimab was administered to patients every 2 weeks at six dose levels: 0.01, 0.1, 0.3, 1.5, 3 and 10 mg/kg. What the authors observed across the whole study: On average, CD8+ T cells showed more expanded clones than CD4+ T cells after ivuxolimab. In the 0.1-3.0 mg/kg groups, partial responders had among the lowest normalized peripheral clonal expansion, particularly in CD8+ T cells. Clonal expansion of both CD4+ and CD8+ blood T cells was observed from baseline to week 6 at doses 0.1 to 3.0 mg/kg. Low levels of normalized T-cell clonal expansion were also seen in some patients who did not respond. The antigen specificity of the clonally expanded peripheral T cells was not determined.

For sequencing of the TCRbeta CDR3 region, genomic DNA was extracted from the sorted cells. The immunoSEQ Assay was used to sequence the TCRbeta CDR3 regions. TCRdb retrieved this table from immuneACCESS and kept in-frame rearrangements only. Not all clones are present; in checked studies, unresolved V genes account for under half, and no reason is known for the remainder. Recorded for this sample are tens of thousands of clones; about 85% of them occurred a single time. Around 3.8% of the sample lies in the top ten. The trial excluded patients who had a history of autoimmune disease or who were on systemic immunosuppression. Peripheral blood for TCR sequencing was drawn from every dose cohort at baseline, at cycle 4 day 1 and at cycle 7 day 1. Samples came from an open-label, multicenter, first-in-human phase I dose-escalation trial of ivuxolimab. Adults with locally advanced or metastatic melanoma, renal cell carcinoma, hepatocellular carcinoma or head and neck squamous cell carcinoma were enrolled in the trial. CD4+ and CD8+ T cells were sorted separately from peripheral blood before TCR sequencing.

Reading from cysteine to phenylalanine, the CDR3 counts 16 amino acids. Only the CDR3 portion is preserved as DNA: 48 bases, with reading frame beginning at the first base. V gives up 4 bases and J gives up 1 base, and the segment between their germline ends measures 16 bases. Sequences SNHLY (CDR1) and FYNNEI (CDR2) are obtained from the germline V gene. Recombination connected TRBV2 to TRBJ1-1, with TRBD1 as a weak D call on 6 bases. This sample comprised CD4+ or CD8+ T cells sorted from blood, obtained in a trial of the OX40 agonist ivuxolimab. The sequence derives from an adult with an advanced solid tumor such as melanoma, head and neck, liver or kidney cancer. CDR3 region: CASSGDPWTENTEAFF. The DNA reads TGTGCCAGCAGTGGGGACCCTTGGACAGAGAACACTGAAGCTTTCTTT.